The rows below give T cell receptor beta chains drawn from one sample of a study of cytomegalovirus exposure and HLA in healthy donors. TCRdb's copy holds only in-frame clones and misses some; the assay was immunoSEQ multiplex PCR. The repertoire has 150,000 to 250,000 clones, 65% to 90% of them found once; the top ten carry over 10%. Sequencing was performed on PBMCs. These receptors originate from a woman aged 25 to 39 in good health and CMV-seropositive. Both conserved end residues are part of each CDR3. A D gene is named only where the DNA matches it firmly. Some rows mark clone size as missing; the rest say once, few, many or name a class of expanded clone.

clone size: once
V gene: TRBV2
J gene: TRBJ1-2
D gene: TRBD1
CDR3 protein: CASLRTGPIVYGYTF
CDR3 DNA: TGTGCCAGCCTAAGGACAGGGCCTATAGTCTATGGCTACACCTTC

clone size: NA
V gene: TRBV27
J gene: TRBJ2-1
D gene: TRBD2
CDR3 protein: CASSLQTSGRAYEQFF
CDR3 DNA: TGTGCCAGCAGTTTGCAAACTAGCGGGAGGGCCTATGAGCAGTTCTTC

clone size: few
V gene: TRBV28
J gene: TRBJ2-7
D gene: NA
CDR3 protein: CASSRTREREQYF
CDR3 DNA: TGTGCCAGCAGTAGAACCAGGGAACGCGAGCAGTACTTC

clone size: NA
V gene: TRBV10-3
J gene: TRBJ2-7
D gene: TRBD2
CDR3 protein: CAIGGVADTYEQYF
CDR3 DNA: TGTGCCATCGGGGGGGTAGCGGACACCTACGAGCAGTACTTC

clone size: once
V gene: TRBV9
J gene: TRBJ2-1
D gene: NA
CDR3 protein: CASSPGTYNEQFF
CDR3 DNA: TGTGCCAGCAGCCCCGGGACCTACAATGAGCAGTTCTTC

clone size: NA
V gene: TRBV6-5
J gene: TRBJ2-3
D gene: TRBD2
CDR3 protein: CASSRGGFTDTQYF
CDR3 DNA: TGTGCCAGCAGTCGGGGGGGTTTCACAGATACGCAGTATTTT

clone size: once
V gene: TRBV27
J gene: TRBJ2-7
D gene: TRBD2
CDR3 protein: CASSPISSLAGENEQYF
CDR3 DNA: TGTGCCAGCAGCCCGATCAGCTCACTAGCGGGGGAGAACGAGCAGTACTTC

clone size: NA
V gene: TRBV19
J gene: TRBJ1-2
D gene: TRBD1
CDR3 protein: CATIRNRGYSYGYTF
CDR3 DNA: TGTGCCACCATACGGAACAGGGGTTATTCCTATGGCTACACCTTC

clone size: NA
V gene: TRBV27
J gene: TRBJ2-7
D gene: TRBD2
CDR3 protein: CASSPGLAGPYEQYF
CDR3 DNA: TGTGCCAGCAGCCCAGGACTAGCGGGGCCCTACGAGCAGTACTTC

clone size: NA
V gene: TRBV6-1
J gene: TRBJ2-1
D gene: NA
CDR3 protein: CASSEEGVWNEQFF
CDR3 DNA: TGTGCCAGCAGTGAAGAGGGGGTTTGGAATGAGCAGTTCTTC

clone size: NA
V gene: TRBV4-1
J gene: TRBJ2-7
D gene: TRBD1
CDR3 protein: CASSQENRGTYEQYF
CDR3 DNA: TGCGCCAGCAGCCAAGAAAACAGGGGCACCTACGAGCAGTACTTC

clone size: NA
V gene: TRBV18
J gene: TRBJ2-3
D gene: TRBD2
CDR3 protein: CASSPPMGAGGPTDTQYF
CDR3 DNA: TGTGCCAGCTCACCACCGATGGGAGCGGGAGGTCCCACAGATACGCAGTATTTT

clone size: few
V gene: TRBV5-1
J gene: TRBJ2-7
D gene: TRBD2
CDR3 protein: CASSSLAGGVGYEQYF
CDR3 DNA: TGCGCCAGCAGCTCCCTAGCGGGAGGGGTGGGGTACGAGCAGTACTTC

clone size: NA
V gene: TRBV29-1
J gene: TRBJ1-1
D gene: NA
CDR3 protein: CSVSGMNTEAFF
CDR3 DNA: TGCAGCGTTTCAGGCATGAACACTGAAGCTTTCTTT

clone size: NA
V gene: TRBV29-1
J gene: TRBJ2-7
D gene: NA
CDR3 protein: CSASPGSGGYEQYF
CDR3 DNA: TGCAGCGCCTCACCCGGGAGCGGAGGTTACGAGCAGTACTTC

clone size: NA
V gene: TRBV6-5
J gene: TRBJ2-3
D gene: NA
CDR3 protein: CASSYASQVTDTQYF
CDR3 DNA: TGTGCCAGCAGTTACGCCAGTCAGGTCACAGATACGCAGTATTTT